This T cell receptor (beta chain) was documented in a study of response to subunit inactivated influenza vaccine (dated by TCRdb to 2017 to 2018). For context, the study as a whole: Deep quantitative T cell receptor repertoire profiling was used in the study to track responses to a trivalent subunit inactivated influenza vaccine.

A note on this clonotype: It lacks a known antigen. One base away there is no much larger clone; base qualities are not given.

What the authors observed across the whole study: The authors suggested that each seasonal influenza vaccination may recruit only a limited number of new T cells.

At the junction V is shortened by 1 base and J by 5 bases, with 20 bases in between. The CDR3, cysteine through phenylalanine, is 17 amino acids long. Left in the record is the CDR3 DNA by itself, 51 bases read in frame from the first base. Based on the germline V gene, the CDR1 and CDR2 sequences are MGHRA and YSYEKL. The library came from RT-PCR. Sequencer: Illumina HiSeq 2500. Clones were called with MiXCR by TCRdb after fastp trimmed the public reads at Q25, and only in-frame beta chains were retained. Each record represents a unique CDR3 protein, reported with the most common genes and DNA among its rows. The sample includes roughly 780,000 distinct CDR3 sequences, with about 18% observed a single time. The ten largest clonotypes hold roughly a tenth of the sample.

Sequencing was performed on PBMCs from blood, taken approximately 5 days after vaccination. This sequence was found in a man aged 45-65 years who received an inactivated influenza vaccine. Donor details come from another sample of the same person, matched by shared clones. Rearrangement joined TRBV4-1 to TRBJ2-5, with the D call perhaps TRBD1 or TRBD2, as 6 bases match in each case. The DNA is as follows: TGCGCCAGCAGCCAAGCCCGGGGGCGAAGCGGTATGGAGACCCAGTACTTC. This encodes CASSQARGRSGMETQYF.